Listed here are 18 T cell receptor beta chains from one sample, sequenced in a study of spatial heterogeneity in lung cancer. One entry per CDR3 protein results from TCRdb running MiXCR on the 5' RACE reads. This sample carries 55,000 to 75,000 distinct CDR3 sequences, about 8.2% of them seen once, and the ten largest clones take 1.9%. Time point here: blood at routine non-recurrence follow-up after resection. The sample consisted of PBMCs, taken at follow-up. These TCRs come from a female donor with early-stage non-small cell lung cancer.

This clonotype occurred many times. The V call is TRBV27, the J call TRBJ2-1; D may be TRBD2 (7 bases). From germline, CDR1 is MNHEY and CDR2 SMNVEV (reference sequence). The CDR3 spans 18 residues. Between the trimmed V and J ends, which lost 2 bases and 9 bases, there was a span of 26 bases. The CDR3 sequence is CASSLIQGAPRELGEQFF. Here the CDR3 DNA reads TGTGCCAGCAGTTTAATACAGGGTGCGCCGCGGGAGCTGGGTGAGCAGTTCTTC.

The rearrangement joins TRBV7-9 to TRBJ2-1; possibly TRBD2 for D (6 bases). V lost 2 bases, J lost 0 bases, and 8 bases lay in between. This CDR3 spans 15 amino acids. From germline, CDR1 is SEHNR and CDR2 FQNEAQ (reference sequence). The CDR3 region is CASSLRGLSYNEQFF. CDR3 nucleotide sequence: TGTGCCAGCAGCTTAAGGGGACTCTCCTACAATGAGCAGTTCTTC.

This clonotype was seen at least ten times. The chain has TRBV7-9 and TRBJ2-2; D might be TRBD2 (5 bases). The V and J ends lost 5 bases and 4 bases respectively, with 11 bases between them. The CDR3 spans 14 residues. CDR1 SEHNR and CDR2 FQNEAQ come from the germline V gene (reference sequence). CDR3 DNA sequence: TGTGCCAGCAGCGGGAGTCTGGGCACCGGGGAGCTGTTTTTT. This translates into CASSGSLGTGELFF.

This clonotype was recorded many times. The rearrangement links TRBV5-1 to TRBJ2-7, with a possible D match to TRBD2 (6 bases). The germline V gene encodes CDR1 SGHRS and CDR2 YFSETQ. The CDR3 has 14 residues. With 7 bases removed from V and 6 bases from J, the gap between germline ends came to 20 bases. Here the CDR3 reads CASCRGVRNGEQYF. The CDR3 region has the DNA TGCGCCAGCTGTCGCGGGGTTCGTAACGGCGAGCAGTACTTC.

This clonotype showed up many times. The rearrangement uses TRBV10-1 and TRBJ2-4; D is uncertain. The CDR3 extends over 13 amino acids. Germline-derived CDR1 and CDR2 are WNHNN and SYGVQD (reference sequence). V lost 3 bases and J lost 0, with 3 bases in between. This chain's CDR3 is CASSEPAKNIQYF. The CDR3 bases are TGCGCCAGCAGTGAACCAGCCAAAAACATTCAGTACTTC.

In its sample, this clonotype was seen many times. The rearrangement uses TRBV19 and TRBJ1-4; D gene uncertain. The CDR3 is 16 residues long. Trimming took off 1 base at V and 4 bases at J, with 13 bases between the two ends. The germline V gene encodes CDR1 LNHDA and CDR2 SQIVND (reference sequence). Here the CDR3 DNA reads TGTGCCAGTAGTATAGGACGAAATGCAGTTAATGAAAAACTGTTTTTT. It translates to CASSIGRNAVNEKLFF.

In its sample, this clonotype was seen many times. The chain couples TRBV7-9 to TRBJ2-7; TRBD1 aligns across 10 bases. Germline V gene data show CDR1 as SEHNR and CDR2 as FQNEAQ (reference sequence). This CDR3 is built from 16 residues. The trim removed 0 bases at V and 1 base at J, leaving 3 bases unmatched. CDR3 amino acids: CASSLATGGRSYEQYF. The CDR3 DNA is TGTGCCAGCAGCTTAGCGACAGGGGGCCGATCCTACGAGCAGTACTTC.

This clonotype was seen at least ten times. The V gene is TRBV2, the J gene TRBJ1-1, with a possible D match to TRBD1 (5 bases). V dropped 6 bases and J dropped 11 bases, with 10 bases sitting between them. CDR1 is SNHLY and CDR2 is FYNNEI in the germline V gene. This CDR3 is 10 amino acids long. The CDR3 nucleotides are TGTGCCAGCAGCAAAGAGGGGGCTTTCTTT. Amino acid sequence: CASSKEGAFF.

This clonotype has ten or more counts. CDR3 in DNA: TGTGCCAGCAGCCGACAGGTAATAAACACTGAAGCTTTCTTT. Translated, it gives CASSRQVINTEAFF. The V call is TRBV7-9, the J call TRBJ1-1, with D possibly matching TRBD1 (6 bases). The V and J ends lost 5 bases and 2 bases respectively, with 12 bases between them. This CDR3 is 14 amino acids long. Germline V gene sequence: CDR1 SEHNR, CDR2 FQNEAQ (reference sequence).

This clonotype was counted at least ten times. The V and J genes are TRBV12-3 or TRBV12-4 and TRBJ2-2; 14 positions agree with TRBD2. Trimming cost V 4 bases and J 6 bases; bases outside gene matches: 4. The CDR3 has 16 residues. CDR3 sequence (DNA): TGTGCCAGCAGTTCGGGACTAGCGGGAGTTTCCGGGGAGCTGTTTTTT. Translated, it gives CASSSGLAGVSGELFF.

This clonotype was recorded many times. Germline and junction disagree at one end, which may indicate a read error. The chain has TRBV29-1 and TRBJ2-1; tentatively, D is TRBD2 (6 bases). CDR1 is SQVTM and CDR2 is ANQGSEA in the germline V gene. CDR3 size: 10 residues. The CDR3 protein is CSVEERECVF. The CDR3 DNA sequence: TGCAGCGTTGAAGAACGGGAGTGCGTCTTC.

This clonotype came up many times. This rearrangement joins TRBV5-1 to TRBJ2-5, with TRBD2 matching 8 bases. The CDR3 contains 14 residues. Per germline, CDR1 SGHRS and CDR2 YFSETQ. J was trimmed by 5 bases and V by 3 bases; bases with no gene match: 6. The CDR3, as DNA: TGCGCCAGCAGCTCGGGGGGGTTGACTGAGACCCAGTACTTC. It translates to CASSSGGLTETQYF.

This clonotype was observed at least ten times. The V and J genes are TRBV19 and TRBJ2-1; 11 bases match TRBD2. Germline V CDR1 and CDR2: LNHDA, SQIVND (reference sequence). J lost 4 bases, V lost 7 bases, and 3 bases had no gene match. The CDR3 has 14 amino acids. Here the CDR3 DNA reads TGTGCCAGTAAGGCTAGCGGGAGGTACAATGAGCAGTTCTTC. Amino acid sequence: CASKASGRYNEQFF.

This clonotype has a count of ten or more. The chain is built from TRBV6-5 and TRBJ2-7, with TRBD2 as a possible D gene (5 bases). Germline V gene sequence: CDR1 MNHEY, CDR2 SVGAGI. The CDR3 contains 14 residues. V lost 7 bases to trimming and J lost 3 bases, with 16 bases between them. The CDR3 region is CASTRLVGSYEQYF. CDR3 DNA sequence: TGTGCCAGCACTAGGTTGGTGGGGAGCTACGAGCAGTACTTC.

Of note for this clonotype: A much larger clone is a single base away; this may be a read error. J is TRBJ2-5 and V is TRBV12-3 or TRBV12-4; D gene ambiguous. The CDR3 is 13 residues long. The V gene lost 3 bases and the J gene lost 5 bases, with 10 bases spanning the gap. The CDR3 nucleotides read TGTGCCAGCAGTTTCCGCCGTCATGAGACCCAGTACTTC. Amino acids: CASSFRRHETQYF.

This clonotype was recorded many times. The CDR3: CASRARDRERTEAFF. The CDR3 region has the DNA TGTGCCAGCAGGGCCAGGGACAGGGAGAGGACTGAAGCTTTCTTT. The chain has TRBV27 and TRBJ1-1; TRBD1 agrees at 9 bases. This CDR3 contains 15 residues. J was trimmed by 5 bases and V by 6 bases; bases with no gene match: 10. Germline assignment: CDR1 MNHEY and CDR2 SMNVEV (reference sequence).

This clonotype was seen repeatedly, ten times or more. This chain links TRBV20-1 with TRBJ2-1; 9 bases are a match to TRBD2. The trim removed 3 bases at V and 7 bases at J, leaving 10 bases unmatched. The CDR3 sequence is 15 residues long. Looked up from germline, CDR1 is DFQATT and CDR2 is SNEGSKA (reference sequence). The CDR3 DNA reads TGCAGTGCTAGCCCCGGGACTAGCAAGGGGAATGAGCAGTTCTTC. Amino acids: CSASPGTSKGNEQFF.

The chain employs TRBV7-9 and TRBJ1-3; no firm D call. Germline V gives CDR1 SEHNR, CDR2 FQNEAQ (reference sequence). The length of the CDR3 is 12 residues. V lost 6 bases and J lost 6, with 9 bases in between. CDR3 protein: CASRESENTIYF. In DNA, the CDR3 is TGTGCCAGCAGGGAGTCGGAAAACACCATATATTTT.